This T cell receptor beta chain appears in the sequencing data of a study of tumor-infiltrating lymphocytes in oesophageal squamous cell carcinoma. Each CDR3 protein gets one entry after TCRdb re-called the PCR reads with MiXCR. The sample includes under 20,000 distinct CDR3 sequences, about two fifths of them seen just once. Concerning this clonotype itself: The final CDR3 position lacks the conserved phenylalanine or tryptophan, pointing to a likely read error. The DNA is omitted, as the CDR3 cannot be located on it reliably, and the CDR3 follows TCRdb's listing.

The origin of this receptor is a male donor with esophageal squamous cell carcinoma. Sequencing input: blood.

The CDR3 protein is CASSLGQHSYGYTFGA. J is TRBJ2-6 and V is TRBV7-2; the table's TRBD1 call for D was not verified on the DNA. The CDR3 contains 16 residues when both ends are counted. Germline CDR1 reads SGHTA; CDR2 reads FQGNSA.